This T cell receptor beta chain was identified in a study of blood T cells in healthy people across ages (dated by TCRdb to between 2015 and 2017). Study-wide context: In model experiments, template switching captured about one uniquely barcoded TCR beta cDNA molecule for every two T cells. To track age-related changes in TCR beta repertoire diversity, the study relied on deep sequencing normalized with unique cDNA molecular identifiers. Four age groups were formed from the donors: young (average about 16 years), middle-aged (just under 40), aged (roughly 58) and long-lived (roughly 88). To avoid experimental bias, donors of different ages were spread randomly across the sequencing lanes. Using the same blood draw, the study looked at two additional independent replicas of 1 million unique cDNA reads for two donors, one aged 18 to 30 and the other aged 80 or older. What the research found in general, with its limitations: Bulk unsorted PBMC profiling prevented conclusive comparison of naive and antigen-experienced compartments. Because the CMV infection status of the donors was unknown, age-related changes in expanded clonotypes may potentially have been confounded. The percentage of naive T cells measured by flow cytometry correlated strongly with observed TCR beta diversity. Estimates of total diversity from one million sequenced T cells were regarded as lower bounds and underestimates. The long-lived group showed more naive CD4+ T cells, fewer expanded clones and increased TCR diversity than the aged group, suggesting age selection. As age increased, observed TCR beta diversity per million T cells dropped in a roughly linear way, and a significant reduction was already evident by age 40.

The donors were under 40 Caucasian individuals from Russia, aged roughly 6 to 100 years, who were systemically healthy. Around 10 milliliters of peripheral blood were collected from each donor into EDTA-treated Vacutainer tubes. PBMCs were isolated by Ficoll-Paque density-gradient centrifugation, with at least 6 million obtained per sample. Trizol reagent was used to extract total RNA from the PBMCs, yielding at least 6 micrograms per sample. For every donor, an aliquot of PBMCs went through flow cytometry to measure the percentages of naive CD45RAhigh/CD27high T cells. As concerns this clonotype: No cognate antigen has been identified for it. No much larger clonotype is one base removed from it; base qualities were not supplied.

Library preparation employed 5' RACE. Instrument on record: Illumina HiSeq 2500. The second PCR ran for roughly 7 to 12 cycles and used a J-beta primer mix along with a sample-barcoded 5' primer. A unique molecular identifier was introduced onto each TCR beta cDNA molecule by a template-switch 5' adaptor carrying 12 random nucleotides. At least 3 million CDR3-containing paired-end reads were obtained from each sample. First-strand cDNA synthesis was performed from all RNA using the Mint cDNA synthesis kit, with priming by a TRBC-specific oligonucleotide. After uracil-DNA glycosylase treatment, a first 18-cycle PCR used universal primers M1SS and BC2_uni_R on all cDNA. The original methods were these. For normalization, 1 million high-quality reads were randomly selected from each sample, with every read carrying a distinct molecular identifier. Instead of being binned into consensus sequences, reads with shared molecular identifiers were discarded. CDR3 identification, clonotype clustering and error correction used MiTCR with a Q25 quality threshold and the strictest error-elimination algorithm. A nonparametric unseen species model with Euler transformation was used to estimate a lower bound on total TCR beta diversity. In TCRdb, the public reads were trimmed at Q25 with fastp and aligned with MiXCR, with productive beta chains retained. Entries that share a CDR3 protein sequence are merged under the most common genes and DNA. Here the V and J calls rest on TCRdb's processing, not on the authors' analysis. The sample contains hundreds of thousands of distinct CDR3 sequences, 55% to 70% of them found a single time. The ten largest clones represent 20% to 25% of the sample.

At the junction V is shortened by 5 bases and J by 1 base; bases outside the gene matches: 16. Including cysteine and phenylalanine, the CDR3 has 18 amino acids. The entry retains the CDR3 DNA only, 54 bases that are in frame from base 1. Material for sequencing was blood. The chain couples TRBV12-3 or TRBV12-4 to TRBJ2-5, and 7 bases in between align with TRBD1. This sequence originates from a man aged 25-40 years in good health. The encoded CDR3 is CASSPTQYQGVSQETQYF. The nucleotides read TGTGCCAGCAGTCCTACCCAGTATCAGGGGGTGTCCCAAGAGACCCAGTACTTC.